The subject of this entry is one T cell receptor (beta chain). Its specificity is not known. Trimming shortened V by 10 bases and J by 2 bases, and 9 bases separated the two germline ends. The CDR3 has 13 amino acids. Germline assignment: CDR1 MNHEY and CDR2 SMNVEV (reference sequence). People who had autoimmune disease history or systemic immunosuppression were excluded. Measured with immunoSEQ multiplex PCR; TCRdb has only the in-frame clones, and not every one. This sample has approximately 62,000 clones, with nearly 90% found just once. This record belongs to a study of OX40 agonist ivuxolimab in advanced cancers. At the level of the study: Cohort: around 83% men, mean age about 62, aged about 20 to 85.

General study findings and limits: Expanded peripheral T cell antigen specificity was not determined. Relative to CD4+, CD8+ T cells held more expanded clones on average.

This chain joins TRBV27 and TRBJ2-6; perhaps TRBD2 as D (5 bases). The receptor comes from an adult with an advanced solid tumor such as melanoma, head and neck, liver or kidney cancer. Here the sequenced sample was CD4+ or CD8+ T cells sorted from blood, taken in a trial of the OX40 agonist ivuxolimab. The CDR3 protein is CATLGAGANVLTF. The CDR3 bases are TGTGCCACCCTCGGGGCTGGGGCCAACGTCCTGACTTTC.